These 24 T cell receptor beta chains originate from one sample sequenced in a study of shared clonotypes between healthy human individuals. Here immunoSEQ multiplex PCR was the method, and the copy in TCRdb shows in-frame clones only, minus some. The sample lists under 2,500,000 clones; approximately 95% were seen once. Input material: naive CD4+ T cells sorted from blood. Subset: CD45RA+ positively selected. The source is a man between 18 and 29 years old in good health.

The chain employs TRBV28 and TRBJ2-2, with a possible D match to TRBD1 (5 bases). Trimming stripped 6 bases from V and 2 bases from J, with 10 bases between. The CDR3 length is 14 residues. Germline V gene sequence: CDR1 MDHEN, CDR2 SYDVKM. The CDR3 loop reads CASRHDRNTGELFF. Here the CDR3 DNA reads TGTGCCAGCAGACATGACAGAAACACCGGGGAGCTGTTTTTT.

The chain links TRBV7-9 to TRBJ1-1, with a tentative D call TRBD1 (6 bases). Germline V gene sequence: CDR1 SEHNR, CDR2 FQNEAQ (reference sequence). This CDR3 contains 19 residues. Trimming removed 2 bases from V and 3 bases from J, with 25 bases in between. CDR3 sequence reads: CASSLKNYRRGVLYTEAFF. The CDR3 nucleotides are TGTGCCAGCAGCTTAAAGAATTACCGCAGGGGCGTATTATACACTGAAGCTTTCTTT.

This rearrangement joins TRBV10-3 to TRBJ1-1; TRBD1 might be the D (5 bases). The CDR3 spans 13 residues. The germline V gene encodes CDR1 ENHRY and CDR2 SYGVKD. V dropped 5 bases and J dropped 1 base, with 8 bases sitting between them. CDR3 coding DNA: TGTGCCATCAGTTTCACAGGGAACACTGAAGCTTTCTTT. Translation: CAISFTGNTEAFF.

The V call is TRBV27, the J call TRBJ2-3; 14 nucleotides match TRBD2. This CDR3 has 14 amino acids. CDR1 is MNHEY and CDR2 is SMNVEV in the germline V gene (reference sequence). The V segment lost 8 bases and the J segment 4 bases; nucleotides outside the gene matches: 2. CDR3 bases: TGTGCCAGCGGGGGACTAGCGGGGGCAGATACGCAGTATTTT. Translating it yields CASGGLAGADTQYF.

In this sample, this clone turned up once. The V and J genes are TRBV6-5 and TRBJ2-5; 9 bases are shared with TRBD1. This CDR3 is built from 15 residues. The trim removed 6 bases at V and 2 bases at J, leaving 7 bases unmatched. Germline-derived CDR1 and CDR2 are MNHEY and SVGAGI. CDR3 in amino acids: CASSPGQGGQETQYF. CDR3 coding DNA: TGTGCCAGCAGCCCGGGACAGGGCGGGCAAGAGACCCAGTACTTC.

The rearrangement uses TRBV30 and TRBJ2-7, with D perhaps TRBD2 (6 bases). Trimming cost V 1 base and J 3 bases, with 10 bases left between them. Germline loops: CDR1 GTSNPN, CDR2 SVGIG (reference sequence). The CDR3 sequence is 13 residues long. CDR3 protein: CAWSGGTYYEQYF. The CDR3 DNA follows: TGTGCCTGGAGTGGAGGGACTTACTACGAGCAGTACTTC.

In this sample, this clone turned up once. The gene calls are TRBV6-4 and TRBJ2-1, with 8 bases lining up with TRBD1. V lost 4 bases to trimming and J lost 5 bases; unmatched junction nucleotides: 4. CDR3 length: 14 residues. Germline V CDR1 and CDR2: MRHNA, SNTAGT. The CDR3 bases are TGTGCCAGCAGTGTTCAGACAGGGGACAATGAGCAGTTCTTC. Translated, it gives CASSVQTGDNEQFF.

The gene calls are TRBV7-2 and TRBJ2-7, with D maybe TRBD2 (5 bases). CDR1 and CDR2 from the germline V gene are SGHTA and FQGNSA. CDR3 size: 15 residues. The V and J ends lost 1 base and 3 bases respectively, with 13 bases between them. CDR3 protein: CASSLGYAEDYEQYF. CDR3 DNA sequence: TGTGCCAGCAGCTTAGGTTACGCGGAGGACTACGAGCAGTACTTC.

This clone occurred once. V gene TRBV14 combines with J gene TRBJ2-1, with D possibly being TRBD1 or TRBD2 (5 bases each). V was clipped by 1 base and J by 8 bases, with 18 bases between them. The V gene's germline CDR1 is SGHDN and CDR2 FVKESK. The CDR3 contains 16 residues. The CDR3 coding sequence is TGTGCCAGCAGCCAAGGTAGGCGGGCGGCCAGGGATGAGCAGTTCTTC. Residues: CASSQGRRAARDEQFF.

The chain carries TRBV27 and TRBJ1-4; TRBD1 matches at 8 bases. The V segment lost 6 bases and the J segment 2 bases; nucleotides outside the gene matches: 11. This CDR3 is 17 amino acids long. Germline CDR1 and CDR2: MNHEY and SMNVEV (reference sequence). CDR3 nucleotide sequence: TGTGCCAGCAGCGCACGCCGGACAGGGTACACTAATGAAAAACTGTTTTTT. It specifies CASSARRTGYTNEKLFF.

The J gene is TRBJ1-2, the V gene TRBV4-1; D is uncertain. Germline V gene sequence: CDR1 MGHRA, CDR2 YSYEKL. V lost 4 bases and J 8 bases, leaving 20 bases between the germline ends. This CDR3 is built from 15 residues. The CDR3 is CASSLPSGNPGGYTF. The CDR3 coding sequence is TGCGCCAGCAGCCTTCCCTCGGGGAATCCTGGGGGCTACACCTTC.

This clone was seen once. The chain combines TRBV10-3 with TRBJ2-7; 9 nucleotides align to TRBD1. Germline trimming cut 6 bases from V and 6 bases from J; bases unmatched to any gene: 12. This CDR3 spans 15 amino acids. Germline CDR1 and CDR2: ENHRY and SYGVKD. The CDR3 sequence is CAIRSSGTGLSEQYF. The CDR3 region has the DNA TGTGCCATCAGGTCCTCCGGGACAGGGTTGTCCGAGCAGTACTTC.

V is TRBV30 and J is TRBJ1-2, with D uncertain. The germline V gene has CDR1 GTSNPN and CDR2 SVGIG (reference sequence). The V and J ends lost 2 bases and 8 bases respectively, with 3 bases between them. The CDR3 spans 9 residues. CDR3 in amino acids: CAWSPGYTF. The CDR3 nucleotides are TGTGCCTGGAGTCCGGGCTACACCTTC.

The CDR3 here is CASSPGTSGMNTGELFF. The CDR3 DNA reads TGTGCCAGCAGCCCGGGGACTAGCGGGATGAACACCGGGGAGCTGTTTTTT. This chain links TRBV7-6 with TRBJ2-2, with 13 bases identical to TRBD2. The ends lost 5 bases at V and 1 base at J; junction bases unmatched: 4. This CDR3 has 17 amino acids. Looked up from germline, CDR1 is SGHVS and CDR2 is FNYEAQ.

The chain recombines TRBV9 with TRBJ1-1, with TRBD1 matching 7 bases. This CDR3 is built from 16 residues. CDR1 and CDR2 (germline): SGDLS, YYNGEE. The V segment lost 2 bases and the J segment 5 bases; nucleotides outside the gene matches: 12. CDR3 DNA sequence: TGTGCCAGCAGCGTCCAAACTACAGGGGTGAGGACTGAAGCTTTCTTT. Protein: CASSVQTTGVRTEAFF.

The rearrangement uses TRBV29-1 and TRBJ2-5; no clear D. CDR1 and CDR2 from the germline V gene are SQVTM and ANQGSEA. This CDR3 is 13 amino acids long. Deletions cut 1 base from V and 2 bases from J, with 8 bases between. CDR3 protein: CSVEVRSQETQYF. CDR3 nucleotide sequence: TGCAGCGTTGAAGTGCGGTCACAAGAGACCCAGTACTTC.

This clone has only a few counts. The chain joins TRBV6-1 to TRBJ1-2; D unclear. The CDR3 extends over 13 amino acids. Germline CDR1 and CDR2: MNHNS and SASEGT. Trimming took 1 base from V and 4 from J, leaving 7 bases between them. DNA of the CDR3: TGTGCCAGCAGTGAAGGGCAGTCCTATGGCTACACCTTC. Residues: CASSEGQSYGYTF.

The V and J genes are TRBV29-1 and TRBJ1-1, with unresolved D. The CDR3 sequence is 10 residues long. The V end lost 3 bases, the J end lost 5 bases, and 4 bases lay between the germline ends. In germline, CDR1 is SQVTM, CDR2 ANQGSEA. The CDR3, as DNA: TGCAGCGTTGAGGTGACTGAAGCTTTCTTT. Encoded protein: CSVEVTEAFF.

The chain uses TRBV2 and TRBJ2-2; D is unresolved. CDR3 length: 13 residues. CDR1 SNHLY and CDR2 FYNNEI come from the germline V gene. V lost 6 bases, J lost 6 bases, and 11 bases lay in between. CDR3 in DNA: TGTGCCAGCAGCCTAAGTGGGGCCGGGGAGCTGTTTTTT. Its translation is CASSLSGAGELFF.

The chain employs TRBV7-2 and TRBJ2-1; TRBD2 matches 8 bases. V was clipped by 7 bases and J by 3 bases; unmatched bases: 5. CDR3 length: 14 amino acids. Germline V gene data show CDR1 as SGHTA and CDR2 as FQGNSA. CDR3 nucleotide sequence: TGTGCCAGCACCGGGGGGGGTTTCTACAATGAGCAGTTCTTC. Amino acids: CASTGGGFYNEQFF.

The V call is TRBV7-9, the J call TRBJ2-3; 10 nucleotides agree with TRBD2. Germline assignment: CDR1 SEHNR and CDR2 FQNEAQ (reference sequence). J gave up 4 bases and V 4 bases, and 5 bases lay outside the gene matches. The CDR3 is made up of 15 amino acids. CDR3 residues: CASSSSGSIADTQYF. CDR3 sequence (DNA): TGTGCCAGCAGCTCTAGCGGGAGTATAGCAGATACGCAGTATTTT.

CDR3 residues: CAWTGTSAYTQYF. The CDR3 DNA is TGTGCCTGGACCGGGACTAGCGCCTATACGCAGTATTTT. The chain combines TRBV30 with TRBJ2-3, with TRBD2 identical over 10 bases. The junction had 5 bases not matched to a gene; V was cut back by 4 bases and J by 7 bases. The CDR3 length is 13 residues. Germline CDR1 reads GTSNPN; CDR2 reads SVGIG (reference sequence).

The gene calls are TRBV5-8 and TRBJ2-1; D possibly corresponds to TRBD2 (7 bases). The CDR3 is 14 residues long. Germline V gene data show CDR1 as SGHTS and CDR2 as YDEGEE. Trimming stripped 3 bases from V and 8 bases from J, with 15 bases between. The CDR3: CASSSGRGRHEQFF. The CDR3 region has the DNA TGTGCCAGCAGCTCGGGGAGGGGGAGGCATGAGCAGTTCTTC.

The gene calls are TRBV30 and TRBJ2-5, with D perhaps matching TRBD1 (6 bases). The CDR3 consists of 16 residues. Deletions cut 0 bases from V and 4 bases from J, with 18 bases between. CDR1 and CDR2 (germline): GTSNPN, SVGIG (reference sequence). The CDR3 spells CAWSVIGGGRRETQYF. Written as DNA, the CDR3 is TGTGCCTGGAGTGTAATAGGTGGGGGCCGAAGAGAGACCCAGTACTTC.